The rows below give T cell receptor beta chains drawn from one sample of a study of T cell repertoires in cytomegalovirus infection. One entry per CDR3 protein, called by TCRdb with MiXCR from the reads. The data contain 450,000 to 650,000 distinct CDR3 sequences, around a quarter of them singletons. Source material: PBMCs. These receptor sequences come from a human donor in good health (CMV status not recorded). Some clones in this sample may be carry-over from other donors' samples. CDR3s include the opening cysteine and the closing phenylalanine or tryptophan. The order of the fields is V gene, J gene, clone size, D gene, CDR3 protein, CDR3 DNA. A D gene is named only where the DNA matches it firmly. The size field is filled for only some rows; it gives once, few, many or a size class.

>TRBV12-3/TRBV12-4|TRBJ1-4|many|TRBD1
CASGTGYEKLFF
TGTGCCAGCGGGACAGGGTATGAAAAACTGTTTTTT
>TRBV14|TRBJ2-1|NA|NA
CASSQEGEIFYNEQFF
TGTGCCAGCAGCCAAGAGGGAGAAATATTCTACAATGAGCAGTTCTTC
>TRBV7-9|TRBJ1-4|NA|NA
CASSLDLGEKLFF
TGTGCCAGCAGCTTAGACTTGGGCGAAAAACTGTTTTTT
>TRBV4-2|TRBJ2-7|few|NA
CASSRSYSNEQYF
TGTGCCAGCAGCCGATCATATTCCAACGAGCAGTACTTC
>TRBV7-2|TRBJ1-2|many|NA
CASSLRTPNYGYTF
TGTGCCAGCAGCCTCCGGACACCGAACTATGGCTACACCTTC
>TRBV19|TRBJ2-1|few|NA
CASRRDLAGQNDEQFF
TGTGCCAGTAGGCGAGATTTAGCGGGACAGAATGATGAGCAGTTCTTC
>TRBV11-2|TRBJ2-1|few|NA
CASSSNYNEQFF
TGTGCCAGCAGCTCCAACTACAATGAGCAGTTCTTC
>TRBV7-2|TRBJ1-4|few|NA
CASSDGGEKLFF
TGTGCCAGCAGCGACGGGGGGGAAAAACTGTTTTTT
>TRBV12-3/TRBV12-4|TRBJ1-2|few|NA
CASRAGWYGYTF
TGTGCCAGCAGAGCAGGGTGGTATGGCTACACCTTC
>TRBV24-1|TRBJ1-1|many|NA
CATSSPNTEAFF
TGTGCCACCAGTTCCCCGAACACTGAAGCTTTCTTT
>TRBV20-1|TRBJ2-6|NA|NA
CSVKSGGNFGANVLTF
TGCAGTGTCAAGAGTGGCGGGAACTTTGGGGCCAACGTCCTGACTTTC
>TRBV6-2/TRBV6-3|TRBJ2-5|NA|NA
CASSYSRGNQETQYF
TGTGCCAGCAGTTACTCTCGCGGAAACCAAGAGACCCAGTACTTC
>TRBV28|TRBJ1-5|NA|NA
CASSSLRSGGQPQHF
TGTGCCAGCAGTTCCTTACGCTCTGGGGGTCAGCCCCAGCATTTT
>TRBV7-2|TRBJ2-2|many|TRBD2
CASSLVGLAGNTGELFF
TGTGCCAGCAGCTTAGTTGGACTAGCGGGAAACACCGGGGAGCTGTTTTTT
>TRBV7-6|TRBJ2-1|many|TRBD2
CASSPYTEGLAGGSYNEQFF
TGTGCCAGCAGCCCCTACACGGAGGGACTAGCGGGAGGCTCCTACAATGAGCAGTTCTTC
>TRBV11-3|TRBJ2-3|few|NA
CASSPGVLADTQYF
TGTGCCAGCAGCCCCGGGGTATTGGCAGATACGCAGTATTTT
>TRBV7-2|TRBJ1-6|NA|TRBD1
CASRGRRDRGNSPLHF
TGTGCCAGCAGGGGTCGCCGGGACAGGGGGAATTCACCCCTCCACTTT
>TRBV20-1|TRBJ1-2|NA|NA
CSAREVQNFYGYTF
TGCAGTGCTAGAGAGGTTCAGAATTTCTATGGCTACACCTTC
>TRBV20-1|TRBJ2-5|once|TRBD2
CSARVPGTSGINRGAQYF
TGCAGTGCTAGAGTACCCGGGACTAGCGGGATTAACCGAGGGGCCCAGTACTTC
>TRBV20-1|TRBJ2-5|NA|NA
CSALNHRDPARETQYF
TGCAGTGCCTTGAACCACCGGGACCCAGCGCGGGAGACCCAGTACTTC
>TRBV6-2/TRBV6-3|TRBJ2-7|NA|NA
CASSYSLGTEVLEQYF
TGTGCCAGCAGTTACTCGCTCGGTACAGAGGTATTGGAGCAGTACTTC
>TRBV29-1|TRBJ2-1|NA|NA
CSVEVRATNEQFF
TGCAGCGTTGAAGTGAGGGCAACGAATGAGCAGTTCTTC
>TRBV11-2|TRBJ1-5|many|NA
CASSTNRDQPQHF
TGTGCCAGCAGCACAAACCGGGACCAGCCCCAGCATTTT
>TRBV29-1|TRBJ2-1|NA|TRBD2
CSVERNGGTRFF
TGCAGCGTTGAAAGGAACGGGGGGACTCGGTTCTTC
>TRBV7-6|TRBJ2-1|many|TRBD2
CASTQYGRADNEQFF
TGTGCGAGCACCCAATACGGGAGGGCCGACAATGAGCAGTTCTTC
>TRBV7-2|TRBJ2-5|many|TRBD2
CASSLAFGLAGGETQYF
TGTGCCAGCAGCTTAGCATTCGGGCTAGCGGGAGGAGAGACCCAGTACTTC
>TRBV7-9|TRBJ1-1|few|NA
CASSFPGAPGGEAFF
TGTGCCAGCAGCTTCCCAGGGGCCCCGGGAGGTGAAGCTTTCTTT
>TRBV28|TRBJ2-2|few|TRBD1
CASSSGQSFPGELFF
TGTGCCAGCAGTTCGGGACAGTCCTTTCCCGGGGAGCTGTTTTTT
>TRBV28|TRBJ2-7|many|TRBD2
CASSLTSGRALVAEQYF
TGTGCCAGCAGTTTGACTAGCGGGAGGGCCCTGGTGGCCGAGCAGTACTTC
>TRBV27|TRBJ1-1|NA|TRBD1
CASSFRQGAAEAFF
TGTGCCAGCAGTTTCAGACAGGGGGCGGCTGAAGCTTTCTTT
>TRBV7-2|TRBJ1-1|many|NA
CASSYAGLNTEAFF
TGTGCCAGCAGCTACGCCGGGCTGAACACTGAAGCTTTCTTT